Shown below are 16 T cell receptor beta chains from a single sample sequenced in a study of blood T cells in healthy people across ages. Together with a sample-barcoded 5' primer, a J-beta primer mix was included in a second PCR lasting roughly 7 to 11 cycles. In TCRdb, the 5' RACE reads were re-called with MiXCR into one record per CDR3 protein. This table holds about 1.6 million distinct CDR3 sequences, about 35% found once. The sequencing input was blood. The origin of the receptors is a woman in her twenties or thirties in good health.

The CDR3 DNA reads TGTGCCAGCAGTTACTCGCCGGGGAATACGGGGGAGCTGTTTTTT. The encoded protein is CASSYSPGNTGELFF. The chain recombines TRBV6-5 with TRBJ2-2, with a weak D call TRBD2 (5 bases). This CDR3 comprises 15 residues. The germline gives CDR1 MNHEY, CDR2 SVGAGI. V lost 0 bases, J lost 8 bases, and 13 bases lay in between.

On this clonotype: A much larger clone sits a single nucleotide away, making a read error possible. V usage is TRBV29-1 and J usage is TRBJ2-1, with D uncertain. The CDR3 totals 10 residues. Trimming cost V 5 bases and J 9 bases, with 8 bases left between them. Germline V gene data show CDR1 as SQVTM and CDR2 as ANQGSEA. The CDR3 loop reads CSVRLSEQFF. CDR3 sequence (DNA): TGCAGCGTTAGATTGAGTGAGCAGTTCTTC.

This clonotype was seen a few times. This sequence joins TRBV4-1 and TRBJ2-7, with TRBD2 matching 7 bases. This CDR3 is built from 17 residues. The trim removed 3 bases at V and 7 bases at J, leaving 18 bases unmatched. The V gene's germline CDR1 is MGHRA and CDR2 YSYEKL. The CDR3 loop reads CASSQAFRRGSRGEQYF. DNA for the CDR3: TGCGCCAGCAGCCAGGCCTTTAGGCGGGGGAGCCGAGGGGAGCAGTACTTC.

This clonotype was detected many times. The chain employs TRBV29-1 and TRBJ2-5, with D perhaps TRBD1 or TRBD2 (5 bases each). The germline gives CDR1 SQVTM, CDR2 ANQGSEA. CDR3 length: 12 residues. The V and J ends lost 1 base and 3 bases respectively, with 6 bases between them. The CDR3 loop reads CSVEGGKETQYF. The CDR3 region has the DNA TGCAGCGTTGAAGGGGGGAAAGAGACCCAGTACTTC.

This clonotype came up a few times. The rearrangement links TRBV7-9 to TRBJ2-3; D not resolved. The CDR3 consists of 14 residues. V lost 1 base and J 5 bases, leaving 10 bases between the germline ends. CDR1 and CDR2 from the germline V gene are SEHNR and FQNEAQ (reference sequence). CDR3 bases: TGTGCCAGCAGCTTAGGTATTACCCAAGATACGCAGTATTTT. Translation gives CASSLGITQDTQYF.

The chain uses TRBV7-2 and TRBJ1-1; tentative D call: TRBD1 (6 bases). Germline V gene sequence: CDR1 SGHTA, CDR2 FQGNSA. The CDR3 is 16 residues long. The V and J ends lost 5 bases and 4 bases respectively, with 20 bases between them. CDR3 bases: TGTGCCAGCAGCAAAACAGGGCTGGTATCGGGCACTGAAGCTTTCTTT. It codes for CASSKTGLVSGTEAFF.

This clonotype has ten or more counts. The rearrangement uses TRBV4-1 and TRBJ2-7, with D possibly TRBD2 on 7 matching bases. Germline V gene sequence: CDR1 MGHRA, CDR2 YSYEKL. This CDR3 is 15 amino acids long. Trimming took 3 bases from V and 0 from J, leaving 12 bases between them. CDR3 amino acids: CASSQGRGGSYEQYF. As DNA, the CDR3 is TGCGCCAGCAGCCAGGGAAGGGGGGGCTCCTACGAGCAGTACTTC.

In its sample, this clonotype was seen a few times. V usage is TRBV24-1 and J usage is TRBJ2-5; D uncertain. V lost 4 bases, J lost 4 bases, and 9 bases lay in between. This CDR3 has 13 amino acids. CDR1 KGHDR and CDR2 SFDVKD come from the germline V gene. CDR3 protein: CATSEGSVETQYF. As DNA, the CDR3 is TGTGCCACCAGTGAAGGCAGCGTAGAGACCCAGTACTTC.

J is TRBJ1-2 and V is TRBV9; D might be TRBD1 (5 bases). Germline V gene lookup returns CDR1 SGDLS and CDR2 YYNGEE. This CDR3 is 16 amino acids long. V was pared by 4 bases and J by 5 bases, with 21 bases between. CDR3 loop: CASSSDPDPGGYGYTF. In DNA, the CDR3 is TGTGCCAGCAGCTCGGATCCCGACCCCGGGGGGTATGGCTACACCTTC.

The chain combines TRBV11-2 with TRBJ2-4; 7 nucleotides line up with TRBD2. The CDR3 loop spans 10 amino acids. Germline V gene data show CDR1 as SGHAT and CDR2 as FQNNGV. J lost 8 bases, V lost 9 bases, and 1 base had no gene match. The CDR3 loop is CASRGDIQYF. The CDR3 DNA reads as TGTGCCAGTCGGGGGGACATTCAGTACTTC. The complete variable domain, with remaining parts taken from reference TRBV11-2 and TRBJ2-4, reads EAGVAQSPRYKIIEKRQSVAFWCNPISGHATLYWYQQILGQGPKLLIQFQNNGVVDDSQLPKDRFSAERLKGVDSTLKIQPAKLEDSAVYLCASRGDIQYFGAGTRLSVL.

V usage is TRBV2 and J usage is TRBJ2-3; tentative D call: TRBD2 (7 bases). CDR1 and CDR2 (germline): SNHLY, FYNNEI. CDR3 length: 15 residues. With 7 bases removed from V and 0 bases from J, the gap between germline ends came to 14 bases. The CDR3 DNA reads TGTGCCAGCAACACCAAGGGGGGGAGCACAGATACGCAGTATTTT. It codes for CASNTKGGSTDTQYF.

This clonotype has only a few counts. The chain recombines TRBV6-2 or TRBV6-3 with TRBJ1-6; D ambiguous. The ends were cut back, 4 bases at V and 9 bases at J, with 13 bases in the middle. This CDR3 comprises 14 residues. Looked up from germline, CDR1 is MNHEY and CDR2 is SVGEGT. The CDR3 bases are TGTGCCAGCAGTTTAGGACGGACCTTTTCACCCCTCCACTTT. Encoded protein: CASSLGRTFSPLHF.

The chain couples TRBV2 to TRBJ2-7; TRBD1 aligns across 8 bases. The CDR3 loop spans 18 amino acids. V lost 8 bases, J lost 0 bases, and 18 bases stayed unmatched. Germline V gene lookup returns CDR1 SNHLY and CDR2 FYNNEI. The CDR3 region has the DNA TGTGCCAGCTACTATACGACAGGGGACGGGACCCTCTCCTACGAGCAGTACTTC. Translated: CASYYTTGDGTLSYEQYF. Using reference TRBV2 and TRBJ2-7 for the parts outside the CDR3, the full variable domain is EPEVTQTPSHQVTQMGQEVILRCVPISNHLYFYWYRQILGQKVEFLVSFYNNEISEKSEIFDDQFSVERPDGSNFTLKIRSTKLEDSAMYFCASYYTTGDGTLSYEQYFGPGTRLTVT.

The chain carries TRBV27 and TRBJ2-7, with 7 bases matching TRBD1. CDR3 length: 14 amino acids. The trim removed 8 bases at V and 1 base at J, leaving 8 bases unmatched. Per the germline V gene, CDR1 is MNHEY and CDR2 is SMNVEV (reference sequence). The DNA of the CDR3 is TGTGCCAGCGCCCCGGGACAGCTATCCTACGAGCAGTACTTC. Translating gives CASAPGQLSYEQYF.

The chain joins TRBV7-8 to TRBJ1-5, with D perhaps matching TRBD1 (5 bases). This CDR3 has 16 amino acids. From germline, CDR1 is SGHVS and CDR2 FQNEAQ. V lost 1 base to trimming and J lost 0 bases, with 10 bases between them. The CDR3 nucleotides read TGTGCCAGCAGCTTAGGTTGGGGGGATAGCAATCAGCCCCAGCATTTT. Its translation is CASSLGWGDSNQPQHF.

The gene calls are TRBV5-1 and TRBJ2-1, with TRBD1 matching over 7 bases. Germline CDR1 is SGHRS and CDR2 is YFSETQ. The CDR3 runs 16 residues. J was trimmed by 1 base and V by 3 bases; bases with no gene match: 7. As DNA, the CDR3 is TGCGCCAGCAGCTCCTTATCCAGGGGGTCCTACAATGAGCAGTTCTTC. Translating gives CASSSLSRGSYNEQFF.